These 5 T cell receptor beta chains came from one sample sequenced in a study of blood T cell repertoires in COVID-19. Sequencing was performed with immunoSEQ multiplex PCR; in TCRdb, only in-frame clones are kept and a portion is missing. The sample consists of 350,000 to 400,000 clones, approximately 86% of them appearing once. The sequenced sample was peripheral blood. These receptors all stem from a woman aged 55-70 years with COVID-19, enrolled during active disease.

The chain recombines TRBV2 with TRBJ1-5; TRBD1 agrees at 7 bases. V trimming: 6 bases; J trimming: 3 bases; junction bases outside the gene matches: 2. CDR3 length: 13 residues. Germline assignment: CDR1 SNHLY and CDR2 FYNNEI. The CDR3 DNA reads TGTGCCAGCAGGGGACAGAACAATCAGCCCCAGCATTTT. It specifies CASRGQNNQPQHF.

The V gene is TRBV19, the J gene TRBJ2-6, with TRBD2 matching 7 bases. The CDR3 is 17 amino acids. V was clipped by 7 bases and J by 0 bases; unmatched bases: 9. From germline, CDR1 is LNHDA and CDR2 SQIVND (reference sequence). Here the CDR3 reads CASISGWGGSGANVLTF. The CDR3 DNA sequence: TGTGCCAGTATCTCAGGCTGGGGGGGCTCTGGGGCCAACGTCCTGACTTTC.

This clone was detected once. J is TRBJ2-1 and V is TRBV7-2, with 7 bases fitting TRBD1. Trimming removed 10 bases from V and 2 bases from J; junction bases left unmatched: 8. Germline CDR1 and CDR2: SGHTA and FQGNSA. This CDR3 has 14 amino acids. This CDR3 is CAKMDRLTYNEQFF. For the CDR3, the DNA is TGTGCCAAAATGGACAGGTTAACCTACAATGAGCAGTTCTTC.

The chain couples TRBV6-5 to TRBJ2-5, with D maybe TRBD1 (6 bases). CDR1 MNHEY and CDR2 SVGAGI come from the germline V gene. Between the trimmed V and J ends, which lost 0 bases and 5 bases, there was a span of 7 bases. The CDR3 is 13 amino acids. This CDR3 is CASSYSRGETQYF. The DNA for the CDR3 is TGTGCCAGCAGTTACTCGAGGGGGGAGACCCAGTACTTC.

The chain employs TRBV3-1 (or the pseudogene TRBV3-2) and TRBJ1-1; the D gene is possibly TRBD1 (5 bases). This CDR3 has 14 amino acids. V was clipped by 5 bases and J by 1 base, with 11 bases between them. Per germline, CDR1 LGHDT and CDR2 YNNKEL (reference sequence). The CDR3 DNA reads TGTGCCAGCAGCTTACACCAGGGGAACACTGAAGCTTTCTTT. The encoded protein is CASSLHQGNTEAFF.